Listed below are T cell receptor beta chains from one sample, sequenced in a study of T cell changes during pregnancy in multiple sclerosis. TCRdb's copy holds only in-frame clones and misses some; the assay was immunoSEQ multiplex PCR. The sample lists around 100,000 clones, almost 95% occurring once. The sample was peripheral blood, taken after pregnancy. Receptor source: a female donor with multiple sclerosis, enrolled in a pregnancy study. The CDR3 runs from the conserved cysteine through the conserved F or W. The order of the fields is V gene, clone size, D gene, J gene, CDR3 protein, CDR3 DNA. D genes are given only for firm matches. For some rows the clone size is stated as once, few or many, or as a class when expanded; others skip it.

v_call: TRBV5-1; clone_size: .; d_call: .; j_call: TRBJ2-2; cdr3_aa: CASSLGEGTRELFF; cdr3_nt: TGCGCCAGCAGCTTGGGAGAGGGGACACGGGAGCTGTTTTTT
v_call: TRBV6-1; clone_size: .; d_call: .; j_call: TRBJ2-3; cdr3_aa: CASSERQGTDTQYF; cdr3_nt: TGTGCCAGCAGTGAACGACAGGGCACAGATACGCAGTATTTT
v_call: TRBV7-2; clone_size: .; d_call: TRBD2; j_call: TRBJ2-3; cdr3_aa: CASRTSGGDTQYF; cdr3_nt: TGTGCCAGCCGGACTAGCGGTGGGGATACGCAGTATTTT
v_call: TRBV20-1; clone_size: .; d_call: .; j_call: TRBJ2-3; cdr3_aa: CSRVTDTQYF; cdr3_nt: TGCAGTCGGGTGACAGATACGCAGTATTTT
v_call: TRBV6-5; clone_size: once; d_call: TRBD1; j_call: TRBJ2-3; cdr3_aa: CASSSGTGDTDTQYF; cdr3_nt: TGTGCCAGCAGTTCCGGGACAGGGGACACAGATACGCAGTATTTT
v_call: TRBV5-1; clone_size: .; d_call: .; j_call: TRBJ2-3; cdr3_aa: CASRAERMRTDTQYF; cdr3_nt: TGCGCCAGCCGAGCTGAGAGGATGAGGACAGATACGCAGTATTTT
v_call: TRBV30; clone_size: .; d_call: TRBD2; j_call: TRBJ2-1; cdr3_aa: CAWIPPSGSYNEQFF; cdr3_nt: TGTGCCTGGATCCCTCCTAGCGGGAGCTACAATGAGCAGTTCTTC
v_call: TRBV9; clone_size: .; d_call: TRBD1; j_call: TRBJ2-7; cdr3_aa: CASSVGGQGYNEQYF; cdr3_nt: TGTGCCAGCAGCGTAGGGGGACAGGGTTACAACGAGCAGTACTTC
v_call: TRBV11-2; clone_size: .; d_call: TRBD2; j_call: TRBJ2-1; cdr3_aa: CASSRHFSGSSYNEQFF; cdr3_nt: TGTGCCAGCAGCCGTCATTTTAGCGGGAGCTCCTACAATGAGCAGTTCTTC
v_call: TRBV27; clone_size: .; d_call: TRBD2; j_call: TRBJ2-1; cdr3_aa: CASRNAGGSDEQFF; cdr3_nt: TGTGCCAGCAGAAACGCGGGAGGGTCCGATGAGCAGTTCTTC
v_call: TRBV27; clone_size: .; d_call: TRBD1; j_call: TRBJ1-5; cdr3_aa: CASSLFAGGINQPQHF; cdr3_nt: TGTGCCAGCAGTTTATTTGCAGGGGGAATCAATCAGCCCCAGCATTTT
v_call: TRBV11-3; clone_size: .; d_call: TRBD2; j_call: TRBJ2-7; cdr3_aa: CASSLDGRANEQYF; cdr3_nt: TGTGCCAGCAGCTTAGACGGGAGGGCCAACGAGCAGTACTTC
v_call: TRBV7-9; clone_size: .; d_call: .; j_call: TRBJ2-7; cdr3_aa: CASSPQGGYEQYF; cdr3_nt: TGTGCCAGCAGCCCGCAGGGCGGCTACGAGCAGTACTTC
v_call: TRBV9; clone_size: .; d_call: TRBD2; j_call: TRBJ2-1; cdr3_aa: CASTPGLAGGMGEQFF; cdr3_nt: TGTGCCAGCACCCCGGGACTAGCGGGGGGGATGGGTGAGCAGTTCTTC
v_call: TRBV13; clone_size: .; d_call: TRBD1; j_call: TRBJ2-7; cdr3_aa: CASSSLTGIVIEQYF; cdr3_nt: TGTGCCAGCAGCTCTCTGACAGGGATCGTAATAGAGCAGTACTTC
v_call: TRBV4-3; clone_size: once; d_call: .; j_call: TRBJ1-1; cdr3_aa: CASSPTAERDTEAFF; cdr3_nt: TGCGCCAGCAGCCCTACGGCGGAGAGGGACACTGAAGCTTTCTTT
v_call: TRBV5-1; clone_size: .; d_call: .; j_call: TRBJ1-1; cdr3_aa: CASSAQNRQQGFSDTEAFF; cdr3_nt: TGCGCCAGCAGCGCCCAAAACAGGCAACAGGGTTTTTCGGACACTGAAGCTTTCTTT
v_call: TRBV28; clone_size: .; d_call: .; j_call: TRBJ2-1; cdr3_aa: CASSLGGNEQFF; cdr3_nt: TGTGCCAGCAGTTTGGGAGGCAATGAGCAGTTCTTC
v_call: TRBV7-9; clone_size: .; d_call: .; j_call: TRBJ2-7; cdr3_aa: CASSNFYEQYF; cdr3_nt: TGTGCCAGCAGCAACTTCTACGAGCAGTACTTC
v_call: TRBV9; clone_size: few; d_call: .; j_call: TRBJ1-1; cdr3_aa: CASSSGRVETEAFF; cdr3_nt: TGTGCCAGCAGCTCTGGGAGGGTCGAGACTGAAGCTTTCTTT
v_call: TRBV5-1; clone_size: .; d_call: TRBD1; j_call: TRBJ2-7; cdr3_aa: CASSPDRVAYEQYF; cdr3_nt: TGCGCCAGCAGTCCGGACAGGGTGGCCTACGAGCAGTACTTC
v_call: TRBV19; clone_size: once; d_call: .; j_call: TRBJ2-1; cdr3_aa: CASGEVVYNEQFF; cdr3_nt: TGTGCCAGTGGTGAGGTGGTATACAATGAGCAGTTCTTC
v_call: TRBV6-5; clone_size: once; d_call: TRBD1; j_call: TRBJ2-1; cdr3_aa: CASSFPGQGANEQFF; cdr3_nt: TGTGCCAGCAGTTTCCCTGGCCAGGGGGCGAATGAGCAGTTCTTC
v_call: TRBV6-1; clone_size: .; d_call: .; j_call: TRBJ1-2; cdr3_aa: CASSPSRTAIYGYTF; cdr3_nt: TGTGCCAGCAGCCCTTCGCGGACAGCAATCTATGGCTACACCTTC
v_call: TRBV6-1; clone_size: .; d_call: TRBD1; j_call: TRBJ1-5; cdr3_aa: CASRGQPNSNQPQHF; cdr3_nt: TGTGCCAGCAGGGGACAGCCCAATAGCAATCAGCCCCAGCATTTT
v_call: TRBV5-1; clone_size: few; d_call: TRBD1; j_call: TRBJ1-1; cdr3_aa: CASSLTGTGVTEAFF; cdr3_nt: TGCGCCAGCAGCCTCACCGGGACAGGGGTTACTGAAGCTTTCTTT
v_call: TRBV5-1; clone_size: .; d_call: .; j_call: TRBJ2-6; cdr3_aa: CASSPDSSGANVLTF; cdr3_nt: TGCGCCAGCAGCCCAGACAGCTCTGGGGCCAACGTCCTGACTTTC
v_call: TRBV5-8; clone_size: .; d_call: TRBD1; j_call: TRBJ1-1; cdr3_aa: CASSKGTANFRNTEAFF; cdr3_nt: TGTGCCAGCAGCAAAGGGACAGCCAATTTCAGGAACACTGAAGCTTTCTTT
v_call: TRBV28; clone_size: .; d_call: .; j_call: TRBJ1-2; cdr3_aa: CASTPGPNYGYTF; cdr3_nt: TGTGCCAGCACCCCAGGCCCGAACTATGGCTACACCTTC
v_call: TRBV19; clone_size: .; d_call: .; j_call: TRBJ2-1; cdr3_aa: CASSSALGAYNEQFF; cdr3_nt: TGTGCCAGTAGTTCAGCTTTAGGAGCCTACAATGAGCAGTTCTTC
v_call: TRBV7-9; clone_size: .; d_call: .; j_call: TRBJ2-7; cdr3_aa: CASSRGASDYEQYF; cdr3_nt: TGTGCCAGCTCCCGCGGGGCTAGCGACTACGAGCAGTACTTC
v_call: TRBV5-5; clone_size: once; d_call: .; j_call: TRBJ2-7; cdr3_aa: CASSFRDKNYEQYF; cdr3_nt: TGTGCCAGCAGCTTCCGGGACAAGAACTACGAGCAGTACTTC
v_call: TRBV7-3; clone_size: few; d_call: .; j_call: TRBJ2-2; cdr3_aa: CASSSGRTGELFF; cdr3_nt: TGTGCCAGCAGTAGCGGCCGCACCGGGGAGCTGTTTTTT
v_call: TRBV5-4; clone_size: .; d_call: TRBD1; j_call: TRBJ2-7; cdr3_aa: CASSLGQGNSYEQYF; cdr3_nt: TGTGCCAGCAGCCTCGGACAGGGCAACTCCTACGAGCAGTACTTC
v_call: TRBV7-9; clone_size: .; d_call: .; j_call: TRBJ2-1; cdr3_aa: CASSFPASGGEQFF; cdr3_nt: TGTGCCAGCAGCTTCCCCGCATCGGGTGGTGAGCAGTTCTTC
v_call: TRBV28; clone_size: .; d_call: TRBD1; j_call: TRBJ1-5; cdr3_aa: CASSYGTAANQPQHF; cdr3_nt: TGTGCCAGCAGTTACGGGACAGCAGCCAATCAGCCCCAGCATTTT
v_call: TRBV30; clone_size: few; d_call: .; j_call: TRBJ1-1; cdr3_aa: CAWTTTPRMNTEAFF; cdr3_nt: TGTGCCTGGACCACTACCCCCCGCATGAACACTGAAGCTTTCTTT
v_call: TRBV5-5; clone_size: .; d_call: .; j_call: TRBJ1-2; cdr3_aa: CASSLGRGYGYTF; cdr3_nt: TGTGCCAGCAGCTTAGGGAGGGGATATGGCTACACCTTC
v_call: TRBV6-5; clone_size: .; d_call: TRBD2; j_call: TRBJ2-7; cdr3_aa: CASTGSTSGSYEQYF; cdr3_nt: TGTGCCAGCACAGGGTCAACTAGCGGGAGCTACGAGCAGTACTTC
v_call: TRBV7-9; clone_size: once; d_call: .; j_call: TRBJ1-4; cdr3_aa: CASSLTTGTNEKLFF; cdr3_nt: TGTGCCAGCAGCTTAACCACCGGGACTAATGAAAAACTGTTTTTT
v_call: TRBV7-3; clone_size: .; d_call: .; j_call: TRBJ2-2; cdr3_aa: CASSAQSGELFF; cdr3_nt: TGTGCCAGCAGCGCACAGAGCGGGGAGCTGTTTTTT
v_call: TRBV11-2; clone_size: .; d_call: .; j_call: TRBJ1-2; cdr3_aa: CASSLTVSNYGYTF; cdr3_nt: TGTGCCAGCAGCTTAACAGTCAGTAACTATGGCTACACCTTC
v_call: TRBV30; clone_size: .; d_call: TRBD2; j_call: TRBJ2-3; cdr3_aa: CAWSTGGIWDTQYF; cdr3_nt: TGTGCCTGGTCAACGGGGGGGATTTGGGATACGCAGTATTTT
v_call: TRBV7-9; clone_size: .; d_call: TRBD1; j_call: TRBJ1-6; cdr3_aa: CASSWTGQDSYNSPLHF; cdr3_nt: TGTGCCAGCAGCTGGACTGGACAGGACTCCTATAATTCACCCCTCCACTTT
v_call: TRBV5-1; clone_size: .; d_call: TRBD2; j_call: TRBJ2-7; cdr3_aa: CASSLMGGRAAEQYF; cdr3_nt: TGCGCCAGCAGCTTGATGGGGGGGAGGGCCGCCGAGCAGTACTTC
v_call: TRBV11-2; clone_size: .; d_call: TRBD1; j_call: TRBJ2-4; cdr3_aa: CASSVGGTGKKVQYF; cdr3_nt: TGTGCCAGCAGCGTAGGTGGGACAGGGAAAAAGGTTCAGTACTTC
v_call: TRBV2; clone_size: .; d_call: TRBD1; j_call: TRBJ1-5; cdr3_aa: CASKSTGTSGQPQHF; cdr3_nt: TGTGCCAGCAAATCGACAGGGACCTCGGGTCAGCCCCAGCATTTT
v_call: TRBV5-1; clone_size: .; d_call: TRBD2; j_call: TRBJ2-3; cdr3_aa: CASGSSGGSADTQYF; cdr3_nt: TGCGCCAGCGGGTCTAGCGGGGGGTCGGCAGATACGCAGTATTTT
v_call: TRBV7-9; clone_size: .; d_call: .; j_call: TRBJ1-4; cdr3_aa: CASSLGPDVGEKLFF; cdr3_nt: TGTGCCAGCAGCTTAGGCCCCGATGTCGGTGAAAAACTGTTTTTT
v_call: TRBV15; clone_size: .; d_call: .; j_call: TRBJ1-6; cdr3_aa: CATSREIGAPTSPLHF; cdr3_nt: TGTGCCACCAGTAGAGAAATAGGGGCCCCAACCTCACCCCTCCACTTT